This paragraph reports one T cell receptor beta chain. The CDR3 sequence is 14 residues long. The data were obtained in a study of blood T cell repertoires in COVID-19. TCRdb's table, derived via immunoSEQ multiplex PCR, lists solely in-frame clones and lacks some. The sample lists about 170,000 clones; roughly 84% were seen once. Sequenced material: peripheral blood. The chain is built from TRBV21-1 and TRBJ2-1; TRBD2 reflects the table's D call only, with no check against the DNA. TRBV21-1 has pseudogene status. The source is a man aged 18 to 30 with active or convalescent COVID-19. In nucleotides, the CDR3 is TGTGCCAGGCGTAGCGGGGGGGCTATTGATGAGCAGTTCTTC. This encodes CARRSGGAIDEQFF.